These 30 T cell receptor beta chains came from one sample sequenced in a study of blood T cells in healthy people across ages. Primers used in a second PCR of about 7 to 12 cycles were a sample-barcoded 5' primer and a J-beta primer mix. From the 5' RACE reads, TCRdb called clonotypes with MiXCR, one entry per CDR3 protein. Here the sample spans fewer than 2,000,000 distinct CDR3 sequences, 30% to 35% being singletons. The material sequenced was blood. These receptors were collected from a young woman in good health.

As regards this clonotype: The germline gene is not matched at one end of the junction; a read error may be the cause. The chain carries TRBV4-2 and TRBJ2-5; D is unresolved. This CDR3 is 14 amino acids long. Looked up from germline, CDR1 is LGHNA and CDR2 is YNFKEQ. CDR3 loop: CVSSQVGSRETQYF. DNA for the CDR3: TGTGTCAGCAGCCAAGTTGGTAGTAGGGAGACCCAGTACTTC.

The rearrangement uses TRBV7-2 and TRBJ2-5; 9 bases map to TRBD1. The V and J ends lost 1 base and 11 bases, in that order; junction bases with no gene match: 14. CDR1 is SGHTA and CDR2 is FQGNSA in the germline V gene. CDR3 size: 16 residues. CDR3 in amino acids: CASSLGISGQGREQYF. The CDR3, as DNA: TGTGCCAGCAGCTTAGGTATTAGCGGACAGGGGAGGGAGCAGTACTTC.

This clonotype showed up just a few times. V is TRBV18 and J is TRBJ1-1; D not resolved. Deletions cut 3 bases from V and 7 bases from J, with 15 bases between. The CDR3 runs 14 residues. The germline gives CDR1 KGHSH, CDR2 LQKENI. CDR3 nucleotides: TGTGCCAGCTCACCCCGTGAGGGCGCGAATGAAGCTTTCTTT. Protein product: CASSPREGANEAFF.

This clonotype was counted between two and nine times. The chain employs TRBV20-1 and TRBJ2-1; TRBD2 aligns across 16 bases. The CDR3 is 20 residues long. J gave up 1 base and V 0 bases, and 9 bases lay outside the gene matches. The germline V gene encodes CDR1 DFQATT and CDR2 SNEGSKA (reference sequence). CDR3: CSARDDGTSGGAVSYNEQFF. The CDR3 DNA reads TGCAGTGCTAGAGATGATGGGACTAGCGGGGGGGCGGTTTCCTACAATGAGCAGTTCTTC.

This clonotype was observed a handful of times. This chain uses TRBV5-1 with TRBJ1-2; D is perhaps TRBD1 (5 bases). Germline V gene sequence: CDR1 SGHRS, CDR2 YFSETQ. V was cut by 4 bases and J by 8 bases, with 12 bases left in between. The CDR3 loop spans 12 amino acids. DNA for the CDR3: TGCGCCAGCAGCCCGGGACGGGACGGCTACACCTTC. Translating it yields CASSPGRDGYTF.

This clonotype was recorded many times. A read error may produce the germline difference seen at one junction end. V is TRBV10-2 and J is TRBJ2-1; TRBD2 is a possible D gene (5 bases). The length of the CDR3 is 12 residues. Germline CDR1 and CDR2: WSHSY and SAAADI. The CDR3 loop is CASSESGNEQFF. CDR3 DNA sequence: TGTGCCAGCAGTGAGAGCGGCAATGAGCAGTTCTTC.

The DNA of the CDR3 is TGTGCCAGCAGGGGGATGGAGGGGAACACTGAAGCTTTCTTT. Translation gives CASRGMEGNTEAFF. The chain couples TRBV28 to TRBJ1-1; D call uncertain. Germline-derived CDR1 and CDR2 are MDHEN and SYDVKM. Trimming took 6 bases from V and 1 from J, leaving 12 bases between them. This CDR3 is 14 amino acids long.

This clonotype was found a few times. The chain combines TRBV2 with TRBJ1-5; no reliable D call. The CDR3 has 13 residues. Deletions cut 6 bases from V and 4 bases from J, with 10 bases between. Germline-derived CDR1 and CDR2 are SNHLY and FYNNEI. CDR3 loop: CASRRIGNQPQHF. The CDR3 bases are TGTGCCAGCAGGAGGATAGGGAATCAGCCCCAGCATTTT.

This clonotype appeared a few times. Sequence at one end of the junction differs from germline and may be a read error. The chain is built from TRBV7-9 and TRBJ2-1; 7 nucleotides agree with TRBD2. CDR1 is SEHNR and CDR2 is FQNEAQ in the germline V gene (reference sequence). This CDR3 has 16 amino acids. This CDR3 reads CAGSLVKASGYNEQFF. The CDR3 DNA is TGTGCCGGCAGCCTTGTTAAGGCTAGCGGCTACAATGAGCAGTTCTTC.

This clonotype has a handful of counts. The rearrangement uses TRBV6-1 and TRBJ2-5; D is perhaps TRBD1 or TRBD2 (5 bases each). Germline loops: CDR1 MNHNS, CDR2 SASEGT. The CDR3 sequence is 15 residues long. V was trimmed by 6 bases and J by 5 bases, leaving 19 bases between them. CDR3 in amino acids: CASSATPGTRETQYF. CDR3 DNA sequence: TGTGCCAGCAGCGCTACCCCAGGGACCCGGGAGACCCAGTACTTC.

This clonotype was seen a few times. The chain is built from TRBV14 and TRBJ2-1, with D hard to call. CDR3 size: 13 residues. Germline assignment: CDR1 SGHDN and CDR2 FVKESK. Trimming took 8 bases from V and 0 from J, leaving 8 bases between them. For the CDR3, the DNA is TGTGCCAGCGGCAAGAGCTCCTACAATGAGCAGTTCTTC. It is translated as CASGKSSYNEQFF.

The chain employs TRBV7-3 and TRBJ1-2, with 10 bases identical to TRBD1. CDR3 length: 13 residues. Germline V gene lookup returns CDR1 SGHTA and CDR2 FQGTGA. J was trimmed by 8 bases and V by 5 bases; bases with no gene match: 5. DNA for the CDR3: TGTGCCAGCAGCCTAGACAGGGGGCAAGGCTACACCTTC. This codes for CASSLDRGQGYTF.

This clonotype appeared many times. This chain links TRBV29-1 with TRBJ2-6; 8 bases match TRBD1. The CDR3 has 16 residues. V lost 7 bases, J lost 0 bases, and 8 bases stayed unmatched. Germline V CDR1 and CDR2: SQVTM, ANQGSEA. Here the CDR3 reads CSARDRRNSGANVLTF. CDR3 sequence (DNA): TGCAGCGCCCGGGACAGGAGGAACTCTGGGGCCAACGTCCTGACTTTC.

The chain links TRBV29-1 to TRBJ1-4; no reliable D call. This CDR3 has 17 amino acids. Germline CDR1 is SQVTM and CDR2 is ANQGSEA. V was cut by 0 bases and J by 0 bases, with 14 bases left in between. The CDR3 DNA reads TGCAGCGTTGAAGATTTAAGCCGACTAGCAACTAATGAAAAACTGTTTTTT. It encodes CSVEDLSRLATNEKLFF. Looking up the rest from reference TRBV29-1 and TRBJ1-4 gives the full variable domain: SAVISQKPSRDICQRGTSLTIQCQVDSQVTMMFWYRQQPGQSLTLIATANQGSEATYESGFVIDKFPISRPNLTFSTLTVSNMSPEDSSIYLCSVEDLSRLATNEKLFFGSGTQLSVL.

About this clonotype: The junction departs from germline at one end; a sequencing error may be responsible. The DNA for the CDR3 is TGTGCCGGCAGTTTATATCCGGGAGGATCCTACAATGAGCAGTTCTTC. Amino acids: CAGSLYPGGSYNEQFF. The chain uses TRBV27 and TRBJ2-1, with TRBD2 identical over 7 bases. The length of the CDR3 is 16 residues. Germline V gene sequence: CDR1 MNHEY, CDR2 SMNVEV (reference sequence).

This clonotype turned up a few times. V is TRBV4-2 and J is TRBJ2-7; 12 bases align to TRBD1. The V gene end was trimmed by 4 bases and the J gene end by 3 bases; junction bases not matched to a gene: 4. CDR1 and CDR2 from the germline V gene are LGHNA and YNFKEQ. This CDR3 spans 15 amino acids. The CDR3 is CASSLRDRGHYEQYF. CDR3 in DNA: TGTGCCAGCAGCCTCCGGGACAGGGGGCACTACGAGCAGTACTTC.

The chain recombines TRBV6-1 with TRBJ1-1; D is uncertain. Germline V gene data show CDR1 as MNHNS and CDR2 as SASEGT. Trimming removed 6 bases from V and 1 base from J, with 9 bases in between. This CDR3 region has 13 residues. CDR3 DNA: TGTGCCAGCAGCGGTACACAGAACACTGAAGCTTTCTTT. Translation gives CASSGTQNTEAFF.

The chain recombines TRBV7-9 with TRBJ1-2; 7 nucleotides agree with TRBD1. The CDR3 length is 14 residues. Per the germline V gene, CDR1 is SEHNR and CDR2 is FQNEAQ (reference sequence). V lost 8 bases and J lost 1; bases outside the gene matches: 7. CDR3 residues: CASGQGEINYGYTF. As DNA, the CDR3 is TGTGCCAGCGGGCAGGGGGAGATTAACTATGGCTACACCTTC.

This clonotype was counted only a few times. The chain links TRBV6-1 to TRBJ1-5; no reliable D call. V was cut by 4 bases and J by 1 base, with 5 bases left in between. This CDR3 comprises 13 residues. CDR1 and CDR2 from the germline V gene are MNHNS and SASEGT. CDR3 nucleotide sequence: TGTGCCAGCAGTGTAGTCAGCAATCAGCCCCAGCATTTT. This translates into CASSVVSNQPQHF.

The gene calls are TRBV7-3 and TRBJ2-1; 7 bases fit TRBD2. The germline gives CDR1 SGHTA, CDR2 FQGTGA. J was trimmed by 10 bases and V by 2 bases; bases with no gene match: 11. CDR3 length: 15 amino acids. The CDR3 DNA reads as TGTGCCAGCAGCTTAGTAGTGGGGGGGAGTAAAGAGCAGTTCTTC. Residues: CASSLVVGGSKEQFF. Supplemented by reference TRBV7-3 and TRBJ2-1, the full variable domain reads GAGVSQTPSNKVTEKGKYVELRCDPISGHTALYWYRQSLGQGPEFLIYFQGTGAADDSGLPNDRFFAVRPEGSVSTLKIQRTERGDSAVYLCASSLVVGGSKEQFFGPGTRLTVL.

V and J are TRBV30 and TRBJ2-7, with a weak D call TRBD2 (5 bases). The CDR3 contains 12 residues. Trimming shortened V by 5 bases and J by 0 bases, and 8 bases separated the two germline ends. In germline, CDR1 is GTSNPN, CDR2 SVGIG (reference sequence). The CDR3 DNA reads as TGTGCCTGGGTGGGGAGCTCCTACGAGCAGTACTTC. Its protein is CAWVGSSYEQYF. The full variable domain, rest sourced from reference TRBV30 and TRBJ2-7, is SQTIHQWPATLVQPVGSPLSLECTVEGTSNPNLYWYRQAAGRGLQLLFYSVGIGQISSEVPQNLSASRPQDRQFILSSKKLLLSDSGFYLCAWVGSSYEQYFGPGTRLTVT.

This sequence joins TRBV4-1 and TRBJ2-1; no firm D call. V lost 2 bases to trimming and J lost 1 base, with 12 bases between them. This CDR3 spans 16 amino acids. From germline, CDR1 is MGHRA and CDR2 YSYEKL. CDR3: CASSQPTPSSYNEQFF. CDR3 DNA sequence: TGCGCCAGCAGCCAACCAACACCTTCTTCCTACAATGAGCAGTTCTTC.

Turning to this clonotype: The junction and the germline gene differ at one end; a read error may be behind it. This chain connects TRBV29-1 to TRBJ1-1; 10 nucleotides align to TRBD1. The CDR3 spans 14 residues. Germline CDR1 is SQVTM and CDR2 is ANQGSEA. The CDR3 region is CGVRTGGLGTEAFF. CDR3 nucleotides: TGCGGCGTGCGGACAGGGGGGCTGGGCACTGAAGCTTTCTTT. Supplemented by reference TRBV29-1 and TRBJ1-1, the full variable domain reads SAVISQKPSRDICQRGTSLTIQCQVDSQVTMMFWYRQQPGQSLTLIATANQGSEATYESGFVIDKFPISRPNLTFSTLTVSNMSPEDSSIYLCGVRTGGLGTEAFFGQGTRLTVV.

This clonotype was counted at least ten times. The chain combines TRBV13 with TRBJ1-2; D not certain. In germline, CDR1 is PRHDT, CDR2 FYEKMQ (reference sequence). The CDR3 runs 15 residues. Trimming cost V 1 base and J 0 bases, with 9 bases left between them. CDR3 amino acids: CASSLEGTANYGYTF. The CDR3 nucleotides read TGTGCCAGCAGCTTAGAGGGTACGGCTAACTATGGCTACACCTTC.

To note about this clonotype: The junction differs from germline at one of its ends, possibly a read error. V is TRBV29-1 and J is TRBJ1-2, with D hard to call. The CDR3 length is 15 residues. Germline CDR1 is SQVTM and CDR2 is ANQGSEA. CDR3 residues: CSVEEFRENSYGYTF. Written as DNA, the CDR3 is TGCAGCGTTGAAGAGTTTCGGGAAAATTCCTATGGTTACACCTTC.

This clonotype occurred a few times. One base away lies a much larger clone, so this may be a sequencing read error. This rearrangement joins TRBV27 to TRBJ2-2, with D unclear. The CDR3 sequence is 13 residues long. Trimming removed 5 bases at V and 2 bases at J, with 6 bases between. Germline V gives CDR1 MNHEY, CDR2 SMNVEV (reference sequence). The CDR3 protein is CASSGINTGELFF. The CDR3 nucleotides read TGTGCCAGCAGTGGCATAAACACCGGGGAGCTGTTTTTT.

V gene TRBV7-6 combines with J gene TRBJ1-1, with TRBD1 matching 9 bases. Trimming cost V 2 bases and J 3 bases; bases outside gene matches: 10. The CDR3 has 17 amino acids. Germline CDR1 reads SGHVS; CDR2 reads FNYEAQ. The CDR3 DNA reads TGTGCCAGCAGCTTATCAGGGACAGGGCTCGGGTACACTGAAGCTTTCTTT. Its protein product is CASSLSGTGLGYTEAFF.

The J gene is TRBJ1-2, the V gene TRBV6-1, with D tentatively TRBD1 (5 bases). Trimming pared 4 bases from V and 3 bases from J, leaving 12 bases between. The germline V gene encodes CDR1 MNHNS and CDR2 SASEGT. The CDR3 is 14 residues long. CDR3 in DNA: TGTGCCAGCAGTGGAGTACAGGCTGACTATGGCTACACCTTC. Translated: CASSGVQADYGYTF.

The chain links TRBV28 to TRBJ2-3; no reliable D call. Germline values: CDR1 MDHEN, CDR2 SYDVKM. The CDR3 spans 12 residues. Trimming took off 7 bases at V and 4 bases at J, with 9 bases between the two ends. The chain's CDR3 is CASNGVADTQYF. The CDR3 DNA sequence: TGTGCCAGCAATGGAGTGGCAGATACGCAGTATTTT.

This chain joins TRBV7-6 and TRBJ2-3; weak D call: TRBD1 (5 bases). V lost 2 bases and J lost 2, with 14 bases in between. The CDR3 length is 16 residues. Per germline, CDR1 SGHVS and CDR2 FNYEAQ. DNA of the CDR3: TGTGCCAGCAGCTTATTTCTGGGGCTAGACACAGATACGCAGTATTTT. This sequence encodes CASSLFLGLDTDTQYF.